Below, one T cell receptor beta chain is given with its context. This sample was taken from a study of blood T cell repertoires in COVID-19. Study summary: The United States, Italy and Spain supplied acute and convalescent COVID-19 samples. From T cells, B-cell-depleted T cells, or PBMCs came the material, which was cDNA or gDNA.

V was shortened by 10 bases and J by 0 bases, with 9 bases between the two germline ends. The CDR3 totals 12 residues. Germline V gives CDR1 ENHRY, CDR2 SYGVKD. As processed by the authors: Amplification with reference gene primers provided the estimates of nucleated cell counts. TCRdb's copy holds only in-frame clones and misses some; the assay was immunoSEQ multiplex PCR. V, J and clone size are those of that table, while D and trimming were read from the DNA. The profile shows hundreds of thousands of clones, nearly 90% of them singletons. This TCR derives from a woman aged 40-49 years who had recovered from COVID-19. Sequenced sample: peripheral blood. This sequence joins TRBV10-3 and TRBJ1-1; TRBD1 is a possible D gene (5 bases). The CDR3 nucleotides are TGTGCCACTCAGGGATTGAACACTGAAGCTTTCTTT. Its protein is CATQGLNTEAFF.